These T cell receptor beta chains were read from a single sample in a study of T cells after yellow fever vaccination. MiXCR was run by TCRdb on the 5' RACE reads, yielding one entry per CDR3 protein. In the table there are a few hundred thousand distinct CDR3 sequences, less than 8.5% of which are singletons. Sample: CD4+ T cells sorted from PBMCs, taken 15 days after the yellow fever booster vaccination. The source is a young man who received the YFV17D yellow fever vaccine. The CDR3 runs from the conserved cysteine through the conserved F or W. A D gene is named only where the DNA matches it firmly. Size tells how often a clone was seen (once, few, many) or the class of an expanded clone, and some rows leave it out.

V	size	D	J	CDR3	DNA
TRBV7-2	many	-	TRBJ2-3	CASSLFRTDTQYF	TGTGCCAGCAGCTTATTCCGCACAGATACGCAGTATTTT
TRBV7-9	-	TRBD2	TRBJ2-3	CASSTLAGTSDTQYF	TGTGCCAGCAGCACCCTAGCGGGGACGTCGGATACGCAGTATTTT
TRBV20-1	-	-	TRBJ1-1	CSARDSGPKNTEAFF	TGCAGTGCTAGAGACTCGGGACCGAAGAACACTGAAGCTTTCTTT
TRBV2	-	TRBD2	TRBJ2-1	CASSPFQGTSDSNEQFF	TGTGCCAGCAGCCCCTTCCAGGGGACTAGTGATAGCAATGAGCAGTTCTTC
TRBV2	few	-	TRBJ2-5	CASVWDPKPGTQYF	TGTGCCAGCGTGTGGGACCCAAAACCGGGGACCCAGTACTTC
TRBV29-1	-	TRBD1	TRBJ1-2	CSVGTGGFGYTF	TGCAGCGTTGGGACAGGGGGCTTCGGCTACACCTTC
TRBV7-2	many	-	TRBJ1-5	CASSPDRNQPQHF	TGTGCCAGCAGCCCGGACCGCAATCAGCCCCAGCATTTT
TRBV27	few	-	TRBJ2-7	CASVRKASAIYEQYF	TGTGCCAGCGTACGAAAGGCTAGCGCAATCTACGAGCAGTACTTC
TRBV11-2	-	TRBD2	TRBJ2-3	CASSNGGNLAGAYTDTQYF	TGTGCCAGCAGCAATGGGGGGAACCTAGCGGGGGCCTACACAGATACGCAGTATTTT
TRBV7-3	-	-	TRBJ2-1	CASSLTYLDEQFF	TGTGCCAGCAGCTTAACGTATTTGGATGAGCAGTTCTTC
TRBV20-1	few	TRBD2	TRBJ2-7	CSAKRTSGDYEQYF	TGCAGTGCTAAGAGGACTAGCGGAGACTACGAGCAGTACTTC